The next 15 T cell receptor beta chains were all read from a single sample in a study of beta chain features in type 1 diabetes. Study observations and caveats: Type 1 diabetes patients had TCRB CDR3s that were shorter (moderately but significantly so) in all four CD4+ subsets.

Sequencing targeted expressed TCRB transcripts, as all isolated RNA had been reverse transcribed. TCRdb's table, derived via immunoSEQ multiplex PCR, lists solely in-frame clones and lacks some. In the table there are over 600,000 clones, roughly 12% of which are singletons. For these TCRs, the target antigens are not known. Sequencing was carried out using naive CD4+ T cells from blood. Receptors originate from a man in his thirties or forties with type 1 diabetes.

CDR3 loop: CASTEPQGTYEQYF. DNA of the CDR3: TGTGCCAGCACCGAACCACAGGGTACCTACGAGCAGTACTTC. The rearrangement joins TRBV28 to TRBJ2-7; tentatively, D is TRBD1 (6 bases). Trimming took off 7 bases at V and 2 bases at J, with 15 bases between the two ends. Germline CDR1 and CDR2: MDHEN and SYDVKM. CDR3 length: 14 amino acids.

V is TRBV6-1 and J is TRBJ1-6; no clear D. V was trimmed by 2 bases and J by 6 bases, leaving 11 bases between them. Germline V gene sequence: CDR1 MNHNS, CDR2 SASEGT. The CDR3 length is 15 residues. The chain's CDR3 is CASSEWAEGNSPLHF. The CDR3 bases are TGTGCCAGCAGTGAATGGGCCGAGGGTAATTCACCCCTCCACTTT.

This clone came up a few times. The CDR3 DNA follows: TGTGCCAGCAGGGATACTACAGCGCTCTACGAGCAGTACTTC. It yields the protein CASRDTTALYEQYF. The chain couples TRBV6-1 to TRBJ2-7; D is undetermined. The V end was cut by 6 bases, the J end by 3 bases, with 15 bases between. CDR3 size: 14 residues. Per germline, CDR1 MNHNS and CDR2 SASEGT.

As for this clone: Other DNA sequences in the sample encode the same CDR3. The V and J genes are TRBV9 and TRBJ2-1, with D hard to call. Germline loops: CDR1 SGDLS, CDR2 YYNGEE. The V gene lost 2 bases and the J gene lost 4 bases, with 7 bases spanning the gap. The length of the CDR3 is 13 residues. CDR3 DNA: TGTGCCAGCAGCGTGGCTGGTTACAATGAGCAGTTCTTC. Translated: CASSVAGYNEQFF. Using reference TRBV9 and TRBJ2-1 for the parts outside the CDR3, the full variable domain is DSGVTQTPKHLITATGQRVTLRCSPRSGDLSVYWYQQSLDQGLQFLIQYYNGEERAKGNILERFSAQQFPDLHSELNLSSLELGDSALYFCASSVAGYNEQFFGPGTRLTVL.

V usage is TRBV28 and J usage is TRBJ1-2; a weak D match, TRBD1 (6 bases). V lost 8 bases and J lost 8, with 21 bases in between. The germline gives CDR1 MDHEN, CDR2 SYDVKM. The CDR3 consists of 14 residues. CDR3 residues: CASFSAFRGVGYTF. CDR3 DNA sequence: TGTGCCAGCTTTTCCGCGTTCAGGGGAGTCGGCTACACCTTC.

Turning to this clone: Other DNA sequences within the sample encode an identical CDR3. The V and J genes are TRBV28 and TRBJ2-7; 8 bases are shared with TRBD1. V trimming: 6 bases; J trimming: 0 bases; junction bases outside the gene matches: 4. The CDR3 has 14 amino acids. CDR1 and CDR2 (germline): MDHEN, SYDVKM. CDR3 nucleotides: TGTGCCAGCAGGGGAACAGGGGGCTCCTACGAGCAGTACTTC. Its protein product is CASRGTGGSYEQYF.

V and J are TRBV4-2 and TRBJ1-6; TRBD1 is a possible D gene (5 bases). Germline CDR1 reads LGHNA; CDR2 reads YNFKEQ. V was clipped by 0 bases and J by 9 bases, with 21 bases between them. This CDR3 has 18 residues. As DNA, the CDR3 is TGTGCCAGCAGCCAAGAGCGCAGGGACCGCCAAAAGGGTTCACCCCTCCACTTT. The encoded protein is CASSQERRDRQKGSPLHF.

As regards this clone: This sample also contains other DNA sequences that code for the same CDR3. J is TRBJ2-5 and V is TRBV29-1, with 7 bases matching TRBD2. The junction had 10 bases not matched to a gene; V was cut back by 4 bases and J by 2 bases. Germline V gene lookup returns CDR1 SQVTM and CDR2 ANQGSEA. The CDR3 is 15 residues long. The CDR3 DNA reads as TGCAGCGTTGGTAGGGGTGGGAGGGTTCAAGAGACCCAGTACTTC. As protein: CSVGRGGRVQETQYF. Based on the CDR3 plus reference TRBV29-1 and TRBJ2-5, the full variable domain is SAVISQKPSRDICQRGTSLTIQCQVDSQVTMMFWYRQQPGQSLTLIATANQGSEATYESGFVIDKFPISRPNLTFSTLTVSNMSPEDSSIYLCSVGRGGRVQETQYFGPGTRLLVL.

This clone was detected a few times. The chain couples TRBV11-2 to TRBJ2-5; D possibly corresponds to TRBD2 (5 bases). The CDR3 spans 14 residues. The germline V and J ends were trimmed by 4 bases and 5 bases, with 14 bases remaining between them. CDR1 SGHAT and CDR2 FQNNGV come from the germline V gene. The CDR3 protein is CASSSIRGWETQYF. For the CDR3, the DNA is TGTGCCAGCAGCTCGATACGGGGTTGGGAGACCCAGTACTTC.

This clone was counted a few times. This rearrangement joins TRBV29-1 to TRBJ2-5; TRBD2 agrees at 9 bases. The CDR3 spans 14 residues. V shed 8 bases and J 5 bases; nucleotides not matched to a gene: 12. Germline V gene sequence: CDR1 SQVTM, CDR2 ANQGSEA. The DNA of the CDR3 is TGCAGCTACCTTCCGGGACTAGCAGGGGAGACCCAGTACTTC. Its protein product is CSYLPGLAGETQYF.

This clone occurred a few times. The chain couples TRBV14 to TRBJ1-4; the D is unclear. Germline-derived CDR1 and CDR2 are SGHDN and FVKESK. CDR3 length: 15 amino acids. The V end was cut by 3 bases, the J end by 6 bases, with 14 bases between. This CDR3 reads CASSQITQTHEKLFF. DNA for the CDR3: TGTGCCAGCAGCCAGATAACACAGACCCATGAAAAACTGTTTTTT.

The CDR3 nucleotides are TGTGCCAGCAGCTTAGGGGTTACCCTGGTTACAGATACGCAGTATTTT. This translates into CASSLGVTLVTDTQYF. The chain couples TRBV7-2 to TRBJ2-3; D gene ambiguous. With 1 base removed from V and 3 bases from J, the gap between germline ends came to 14 bases. Germline loops: CDR1 SGHTA, CDR2 FQGNSA. CDR3 length equals 16 residues.

This clone was counted between two and nine times. CDR3 sequence: CASSIERYNEQFF. CDR3 DNA sequence: TGTGCCAGTAGTATAGAACGGTACAATGAGCAGTTCTTC. V gene TRBV19 combines with J gene TRBJ2-1; no firm D call. Germline V CDR1 and CDR2: LNHDA, SQIVND (reference sequence). This CDR3 comprises 13 residues. V was cut by 0 bases and J by 4 bases, with 4 bases left in between.

J is TRBJ2-5 and V is TRBV30; perhaps TRBD2 as D (6 bases). Germline-derived CDR1 and CDR2 are GTSNPN and SVGIG (reference sequence). The CDR3 is 13 amino acids. V was trimmed by 0 bases and J by 5 bases, leaving 10 bases between them. CDR3 bases: TGTGCCTGGAGTGTAGGGACTCTTGAGACCCAGTACTTC. Translated: CAWSVGTLETQYF.

The chain has TRBV7-8 and TRBJ1-3, with D possibly being TRBD1 (5 bases). There are 15 residues in the CDR3. Germline CDR1 SGHVS, CDR2 FQNEAQ. V shed 5 bases and J shed 4 bases, with 15 bases lying between them. The CDR3 reads CASSTRDGWGNTIYF. CDR3 sequence (DNA): TGTGCCAGCAGCACAAGGGACGGCTGGGGAAACACCATATATTTT.